These 2 T cell receptor beta chains came from one sample sequenced in a study of blood T cell repertoires in COVID-19. Sequencing used immunoSEQ multiplex PCR; TCRdb keeps in-frame clones, though not all of them. The sample holds roughly 200,000 clones, approximately 85% seen once. Sequencing used peripheral blood. These receptors were taken from a man in his 60s with acute or convalescent COVID-19.

This chain links TRBV18 with TRBJ2-7; 8 bases agree with TRBD1. With V trimmed by 0 bases and J by 3 bases, 1 base remained unmatched. Germline V gene lookup returns CDR1 KGHSH and CDR2 LQKENI. The CDR3 is made up of 14 amino acids. CDR3 nucleotide sequence: TGTGCCAGCTCACCACCGACAGGGGACTACGAGCAGTACTTC. It translates to CASSPPTGDYEQYF. Based on the CDR3 plus reference TRBV18 and TRBJ2-7, the full variable domain is NAGVMQNPRHLVRRRGQEARLRCSPMKGHSHVYWYRQLPEEGLKFMVYLQKENIIDESGMPKERFSAEFPKEGPSILRIQQVVRGDSAAYFCASSPPTGDYEQYFGPGTRLTVT.

The chain uses TRBV4-2 and TRBJ2-2, with TRBD2 identical over 14 bases. V trimming: 4 bases; J trimming: 4 bases; junction bases outside the gene matches: 8. Germline loops: CDR1 LGHNA, CDR2 YNFKEQ. The CDR3 length is 18 residues. This CDR3 reads CASSRGTSGSLGTGELFF. The CDR3 bases are TGTGCCAGCAGCCGGGGGACTAGCGGGAGTTTGGGCACCGGGGAGCTGTTTTTT.